This entry lists 3 T cell receptor beta chains sequenced from one sample in a study of T cell repertoires in cytomegalovirus infection. TCRdb recomputed calls from the reads with MiXCR, one row per CDR3 protein. The sample has fewer than 650,000 distinct CDR3 sequences; 40% are singletons. The antigens of these receptors remain unknown. Source: cultured PBMCs, taken from culture after CMV antigen stimulation. The receptors were sampled from a human donor in good health (CMV status not recorded). Some clones in this sample may be carry-over from other donors' samples.

This clonotype was observed a handful of times. A read error may explain this, as a much larger clone is one base away. J is TRBJ2-1 and V is TRBV13; the D gene is possibly TRBD2 (6 bases). The germline V gene has CDR1 PRHDT and CDR2 FYEKMQ (reference sequence). CDR3 size: 15 residues. V was clipped by 1 base and J by 2 bases, with 9 bases between them. CDR3 protein: CASSLDPGAYNEQFF. In DNA, the CDR3 is TGTGCCAGCAGCTTAGACCCGGGGGCCTACAATGAGCAGTTCTTC.

The DNA of the CDR3 is TGTGCCAGCAGCTGGGACAGGGGATTTAACAATGAGCAGTTCTTC. As protein: CASSWDRGFNNEQFF. This sequence joins TRBV7-2 and TRBJ2-1; 10 bases map to TRBD1. Unmatched junction bases numbered 5, after V lost 4 bases and J lost 5 bases. Germline-derived CDR1 and CDR2 are SGHTA and FQGNSA. The CDR3 is 15 amino acids. Full variable domain (missing parts from reference TRBV7-2 and TRBJ2-1): GAGVSQSPSNKVTEKGKDVELRCDPISGHTALYWYRQSLGQGLEFLIYFQGNSAPDKSGLPSDRFSAERTGGSVSTLTIQRTQQEDSAVYLCASSWDRGFNNEQFFGPGTRLTVL.

This clonotype has more than one count but fewer than ten. J is TRBJ1-1 and V is TRBV10-3; the D gene is possibly TRBD1 (5 bases). Germline assignment: CDR1 ENHRY and CDR2 SYGVKD. The V end was cut by 8 bases, the J end by 0 bases, with 16 bases between. The CDR3 totals 15 residues. The CDR3, as DNA: TGTGCCATCGGGGTCAGGGACGACCTGAACACTGAAGCTTTCTTT. It codes for CAIGVRDDLNTEAFF.